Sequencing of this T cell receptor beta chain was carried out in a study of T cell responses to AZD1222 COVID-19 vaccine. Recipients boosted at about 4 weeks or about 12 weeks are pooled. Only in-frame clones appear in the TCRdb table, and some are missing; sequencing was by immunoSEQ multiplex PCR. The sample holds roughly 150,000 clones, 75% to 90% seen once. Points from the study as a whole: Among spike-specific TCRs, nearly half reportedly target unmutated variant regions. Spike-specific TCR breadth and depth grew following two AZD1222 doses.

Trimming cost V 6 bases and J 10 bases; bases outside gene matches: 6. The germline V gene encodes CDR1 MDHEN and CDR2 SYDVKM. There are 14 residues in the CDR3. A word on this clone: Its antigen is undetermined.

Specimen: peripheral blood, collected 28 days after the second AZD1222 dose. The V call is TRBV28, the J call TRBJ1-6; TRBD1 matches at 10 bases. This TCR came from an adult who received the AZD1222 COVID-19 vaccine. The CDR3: CASRKTGGGSPLHF. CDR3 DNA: TGTGCCAGCAGGAAGACAGGGGGCGGATCACCCCTCCACTTT.